The source of this TCR beta chain is a study of cytomegalovirus exposure and HLA in healthy donors. Notes on the study in general: Overall, some 160 TCR beta chains were annotated as cytomegalovirus-associated.

Note on this clone: Its antigen remains unknown.

The germline gives CDR1 MNHNS, CDR2 SASEGT. The CDR3 has 12 residues. Trimming took 7 bases from V and 5 from J, leaving 11 bases between them. The protocol was immunoSEQ multiplex PCR, while the TCRdb copy is restricted to in-frame clones and leaves out a portion. Of 110,000 or so clones in the sample, roughly 83% were seen once. The clonotype comes from a young man in good health and CMV-seronegative. This chain connects TRBV6-1 to TRBJ2-5; tentative D call: TRBD2 (6 bases). The specimen sequenced was PBMCs. The CDR3 coding sequence is TGTGCCAGCACACACGCGGGGGAGACCCAGTACTTC. The encoded protein is CASTHAGETQYF.